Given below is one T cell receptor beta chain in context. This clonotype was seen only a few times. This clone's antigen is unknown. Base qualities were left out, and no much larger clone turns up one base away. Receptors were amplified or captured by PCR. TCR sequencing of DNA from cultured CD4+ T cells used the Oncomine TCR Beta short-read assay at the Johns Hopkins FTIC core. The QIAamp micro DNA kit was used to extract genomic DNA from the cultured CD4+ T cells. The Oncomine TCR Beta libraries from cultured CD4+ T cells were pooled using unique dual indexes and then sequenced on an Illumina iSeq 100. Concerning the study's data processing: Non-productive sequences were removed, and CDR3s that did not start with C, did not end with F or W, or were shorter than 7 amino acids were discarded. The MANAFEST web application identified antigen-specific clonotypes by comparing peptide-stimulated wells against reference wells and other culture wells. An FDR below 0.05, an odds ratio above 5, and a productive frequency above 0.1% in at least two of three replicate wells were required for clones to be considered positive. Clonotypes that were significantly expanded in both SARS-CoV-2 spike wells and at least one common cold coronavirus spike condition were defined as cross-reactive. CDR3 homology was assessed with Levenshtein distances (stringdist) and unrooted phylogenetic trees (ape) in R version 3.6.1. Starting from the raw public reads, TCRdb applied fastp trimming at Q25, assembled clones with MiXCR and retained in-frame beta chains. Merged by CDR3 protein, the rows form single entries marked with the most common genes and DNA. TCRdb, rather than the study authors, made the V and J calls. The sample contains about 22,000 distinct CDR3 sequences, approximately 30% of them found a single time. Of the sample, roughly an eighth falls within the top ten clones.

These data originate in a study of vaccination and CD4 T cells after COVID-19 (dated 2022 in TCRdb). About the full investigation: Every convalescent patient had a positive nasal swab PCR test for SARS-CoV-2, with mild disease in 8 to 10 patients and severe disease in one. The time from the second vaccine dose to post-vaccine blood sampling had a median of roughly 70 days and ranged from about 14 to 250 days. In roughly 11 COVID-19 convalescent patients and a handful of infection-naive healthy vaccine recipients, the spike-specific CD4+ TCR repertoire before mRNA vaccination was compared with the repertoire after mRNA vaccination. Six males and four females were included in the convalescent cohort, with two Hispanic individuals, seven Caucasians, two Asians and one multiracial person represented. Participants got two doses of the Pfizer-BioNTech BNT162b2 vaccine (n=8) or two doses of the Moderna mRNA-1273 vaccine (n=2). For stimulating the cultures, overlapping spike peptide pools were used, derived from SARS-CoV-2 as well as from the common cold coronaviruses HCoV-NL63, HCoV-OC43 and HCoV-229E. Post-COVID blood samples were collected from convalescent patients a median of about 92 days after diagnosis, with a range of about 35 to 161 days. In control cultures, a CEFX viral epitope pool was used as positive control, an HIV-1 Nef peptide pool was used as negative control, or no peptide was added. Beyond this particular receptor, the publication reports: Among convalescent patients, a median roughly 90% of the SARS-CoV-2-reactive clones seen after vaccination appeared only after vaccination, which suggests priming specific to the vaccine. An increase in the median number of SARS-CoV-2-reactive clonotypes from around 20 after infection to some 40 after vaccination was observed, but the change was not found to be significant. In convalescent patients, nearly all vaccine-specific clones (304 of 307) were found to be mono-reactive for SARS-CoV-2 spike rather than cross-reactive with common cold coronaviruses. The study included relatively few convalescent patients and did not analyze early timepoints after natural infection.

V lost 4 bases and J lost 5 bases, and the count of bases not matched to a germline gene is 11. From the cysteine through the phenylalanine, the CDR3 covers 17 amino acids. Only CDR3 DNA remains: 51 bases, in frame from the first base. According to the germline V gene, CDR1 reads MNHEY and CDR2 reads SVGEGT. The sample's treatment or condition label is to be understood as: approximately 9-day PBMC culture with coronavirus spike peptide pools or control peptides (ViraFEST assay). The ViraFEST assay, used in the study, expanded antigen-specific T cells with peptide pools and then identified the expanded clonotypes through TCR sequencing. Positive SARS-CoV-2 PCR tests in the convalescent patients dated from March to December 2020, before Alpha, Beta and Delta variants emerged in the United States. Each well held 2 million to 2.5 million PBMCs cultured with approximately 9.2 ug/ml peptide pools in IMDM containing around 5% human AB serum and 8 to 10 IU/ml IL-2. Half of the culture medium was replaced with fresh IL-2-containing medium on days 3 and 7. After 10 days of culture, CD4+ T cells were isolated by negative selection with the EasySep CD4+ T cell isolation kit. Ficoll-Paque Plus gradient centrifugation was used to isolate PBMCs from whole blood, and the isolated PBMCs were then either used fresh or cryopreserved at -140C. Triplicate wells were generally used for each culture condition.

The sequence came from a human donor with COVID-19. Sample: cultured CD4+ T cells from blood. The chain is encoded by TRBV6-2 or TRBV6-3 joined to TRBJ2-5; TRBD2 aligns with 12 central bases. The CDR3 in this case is CASSSPLAGGHRETQYF. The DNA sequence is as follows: TGTGCCAGCAGTTCCCCGCTAGCGGGGGGGCATCGGGAGACCCAGTACTTC.